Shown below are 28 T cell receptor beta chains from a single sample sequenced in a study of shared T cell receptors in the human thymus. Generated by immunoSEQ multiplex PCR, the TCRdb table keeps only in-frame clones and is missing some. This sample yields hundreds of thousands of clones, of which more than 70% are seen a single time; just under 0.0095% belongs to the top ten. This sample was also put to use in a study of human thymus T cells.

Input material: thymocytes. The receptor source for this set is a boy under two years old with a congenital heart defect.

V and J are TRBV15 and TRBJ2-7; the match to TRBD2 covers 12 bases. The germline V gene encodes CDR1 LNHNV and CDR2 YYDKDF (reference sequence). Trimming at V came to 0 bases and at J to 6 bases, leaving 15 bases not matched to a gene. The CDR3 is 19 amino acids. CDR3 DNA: TGTGCCACCAGCAGAGAACGCCGCGACGAGACTAGCGGGAGAATCGAGCAGTACTTC. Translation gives CATSRERRDETSGRIEQYF.

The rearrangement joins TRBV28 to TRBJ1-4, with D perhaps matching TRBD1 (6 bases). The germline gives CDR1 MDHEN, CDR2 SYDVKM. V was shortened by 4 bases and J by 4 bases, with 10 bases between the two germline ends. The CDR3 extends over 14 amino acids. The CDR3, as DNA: TGTGCCAGCAGTTGGGGCAGGGGTAATGAAAAACTGTTTTTT. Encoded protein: CASSWGRGNEKLFF.

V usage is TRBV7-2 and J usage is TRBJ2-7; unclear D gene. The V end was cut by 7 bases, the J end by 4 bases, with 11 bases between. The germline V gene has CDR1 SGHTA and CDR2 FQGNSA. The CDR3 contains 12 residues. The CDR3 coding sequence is TGTGCCAGCACCCCCGCGGATTACGAGCAGTACTTC. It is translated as CASTPADYEQYF.

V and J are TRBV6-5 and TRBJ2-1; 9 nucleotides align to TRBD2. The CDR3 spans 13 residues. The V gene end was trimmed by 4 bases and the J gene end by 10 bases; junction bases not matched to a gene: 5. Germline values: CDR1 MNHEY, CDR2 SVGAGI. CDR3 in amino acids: CASSSGLADEQFF. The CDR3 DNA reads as TGTGCCAGCAGTTCGGGACTAGCAGACGAGCAGTTCTTC.

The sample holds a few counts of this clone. The CDR3 is CASSPGQGELSNEKLFF. CDR3 coding DNA: TGTGCCAGCTCACCGGGACAGGGGGAGTTGTCTAATGAAAAACTGTTTTTT. The chain has TRBV18 and TRBJ1-4, with 11 bases aligning to TRBD1. The germline CDR1 and CDR2 sequences are KGHSH and LQKENI. This CDR3 region has 17 residues. V shed 3 bases, J shed 3 bases, and the junction held 6 bases outside the gene matches.

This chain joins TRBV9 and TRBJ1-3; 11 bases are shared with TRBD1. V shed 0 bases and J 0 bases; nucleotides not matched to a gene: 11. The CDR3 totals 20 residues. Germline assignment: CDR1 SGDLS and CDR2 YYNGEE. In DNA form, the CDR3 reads TGTGCCAGCAGCGTAGTTCCGGGACAGGGGGGTACCGACTCTGGAAACACCATATATTTT. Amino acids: CASSVVPGQGGTDSGNTIYF.

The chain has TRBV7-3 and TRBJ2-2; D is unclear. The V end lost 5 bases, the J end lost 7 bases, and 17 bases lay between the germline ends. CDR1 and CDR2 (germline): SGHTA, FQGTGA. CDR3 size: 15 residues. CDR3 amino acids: CASSDVPAEVGELFF. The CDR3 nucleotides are TGTGCCAGCAGCGATGTTCCGGCCGAGGTCGGGGAGCTGTTTTTT. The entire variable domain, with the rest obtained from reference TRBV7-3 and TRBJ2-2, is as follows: GAGVSQTPSNKVTEKGKYVELRCDPISGHTALYWYRQSLGQGPEFLIYFQGTGAADDSGLPNDRFFAVRPEGSVSTLKIQRTERGDSAVYLCASSDVPAEVGELFFGEGSRLTVL.

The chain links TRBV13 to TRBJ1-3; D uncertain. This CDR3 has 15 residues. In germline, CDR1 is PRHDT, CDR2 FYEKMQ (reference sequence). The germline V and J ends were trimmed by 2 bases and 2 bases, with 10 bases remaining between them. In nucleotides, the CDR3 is TGTGCCAGCAGCTTAAGGGAGGAAACTGGAAACACCATATATTTT. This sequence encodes CASSLREETGNTIYF.

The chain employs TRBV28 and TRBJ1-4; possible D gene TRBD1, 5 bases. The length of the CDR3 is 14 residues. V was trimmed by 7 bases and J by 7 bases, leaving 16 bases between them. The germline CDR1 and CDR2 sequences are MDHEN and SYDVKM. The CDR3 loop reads CASNRGVEGEKLFF. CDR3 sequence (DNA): TGTGCCAGCAACCGGGGGGTAGAGGGTGAAAAACTGTTTTTT.

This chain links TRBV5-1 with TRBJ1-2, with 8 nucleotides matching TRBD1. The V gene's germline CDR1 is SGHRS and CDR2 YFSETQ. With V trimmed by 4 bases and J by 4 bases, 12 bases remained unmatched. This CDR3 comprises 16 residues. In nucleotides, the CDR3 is TGCGCCAGCAGCCCCGCCCGGGACAGGCAAACCTATGGCTACACCTTC. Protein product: CASSPARDRQTYGYTF.

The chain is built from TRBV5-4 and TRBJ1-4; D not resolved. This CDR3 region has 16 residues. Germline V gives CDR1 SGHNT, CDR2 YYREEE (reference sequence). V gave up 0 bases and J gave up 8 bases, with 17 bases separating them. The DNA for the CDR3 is TGTGCCAGCAGCTTGGTCGTTCTTGGCAGATCGGAAAAACTGTTTTTT. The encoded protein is CASSLVVLGRSEKLFF.

The CDR3 sequence is CASSLVFARTEAFF. CDR3 sequence (DNA): TGTGCCAGCAGCTTAGTTTTTGCGCGCACTGAAGCTTTCTTT. V usage is TRBV7-4 and J usage is TRBJ1-1, with D uncertain. This CDR3 region has 14 residues. V gave up 1 base and J gave up 4 bases, with 10 bases separating them. Germline CDR1 SGHVT, CDR2 SQSDAQ.

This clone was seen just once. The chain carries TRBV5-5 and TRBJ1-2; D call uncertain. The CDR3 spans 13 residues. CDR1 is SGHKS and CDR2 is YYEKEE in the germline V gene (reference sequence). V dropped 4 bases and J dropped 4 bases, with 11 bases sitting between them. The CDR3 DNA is TGTGCCAGCAGCCGATACTTTTTCTATGGCTACACCTTC. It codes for CASSRYFFYGYTF.

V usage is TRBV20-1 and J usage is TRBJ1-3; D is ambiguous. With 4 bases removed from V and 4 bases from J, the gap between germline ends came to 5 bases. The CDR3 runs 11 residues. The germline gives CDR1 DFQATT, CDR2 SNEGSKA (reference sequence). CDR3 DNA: TGCAGTGCTACCGAGGGAAACACCATATATTTT. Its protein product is CSATEGNTIYF.

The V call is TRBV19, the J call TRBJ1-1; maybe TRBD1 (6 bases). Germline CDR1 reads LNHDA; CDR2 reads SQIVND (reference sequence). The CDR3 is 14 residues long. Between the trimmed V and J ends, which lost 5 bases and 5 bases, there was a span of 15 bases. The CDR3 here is CASSSQGWWTEAFF. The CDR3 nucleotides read TGTGCCAGTAGTTCCCAGGGGTGGTGGACTGAAGCTTTCTTT.

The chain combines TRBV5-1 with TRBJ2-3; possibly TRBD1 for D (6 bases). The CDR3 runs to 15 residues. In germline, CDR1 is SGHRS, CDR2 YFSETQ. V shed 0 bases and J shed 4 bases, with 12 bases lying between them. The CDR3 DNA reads TGCGCCAGCAGCTTGGTCAGCAAGGGGGCAGATACGCAGTATTTT. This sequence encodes CASSLVSKGADTQYF.

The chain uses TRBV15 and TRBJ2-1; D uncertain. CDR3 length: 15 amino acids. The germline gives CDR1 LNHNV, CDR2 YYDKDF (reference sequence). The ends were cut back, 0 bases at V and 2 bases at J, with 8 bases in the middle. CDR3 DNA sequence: TGTGCCACCAGCAGAGATGAGGCACCCTACAATGAGCAGTTCTTC. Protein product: CATSRDEAPYNEQFF.

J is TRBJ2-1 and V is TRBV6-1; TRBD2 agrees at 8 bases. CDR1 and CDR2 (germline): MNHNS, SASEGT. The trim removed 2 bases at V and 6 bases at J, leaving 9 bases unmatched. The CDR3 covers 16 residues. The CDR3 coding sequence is TGTGCCAGCAGTGAAAGCTTAGGGACTAGATCCAATGAGCAGTTCTTC. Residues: CASSESLGTRSNEQFF.

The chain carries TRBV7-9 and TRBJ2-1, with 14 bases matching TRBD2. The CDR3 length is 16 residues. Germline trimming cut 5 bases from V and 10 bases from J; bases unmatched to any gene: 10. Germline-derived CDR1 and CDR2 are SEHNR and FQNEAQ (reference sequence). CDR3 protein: CASSGSGTSGRGEQFF. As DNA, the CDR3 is TGTGCCAGCAGCGGATCCGGGACTAGCGGGAGAGGGGAGCAGTTCTTC.

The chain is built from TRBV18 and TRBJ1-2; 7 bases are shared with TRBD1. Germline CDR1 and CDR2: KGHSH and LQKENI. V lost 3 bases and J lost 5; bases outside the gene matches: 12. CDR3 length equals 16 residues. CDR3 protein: CASSPVSTGEFYGYTF. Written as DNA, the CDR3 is TGTGCCAGCTCACCTGTTTCCACAGGGGAATTTTATGGCTACACCTTC.

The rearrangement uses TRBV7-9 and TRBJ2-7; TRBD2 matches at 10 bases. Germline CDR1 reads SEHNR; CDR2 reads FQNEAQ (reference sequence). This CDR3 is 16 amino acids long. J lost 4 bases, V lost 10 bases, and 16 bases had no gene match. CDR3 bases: TGTGCCATCGGACTAGCGGAAAACCCACCAGGTTACGAGCAGTACTTC. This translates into CAIGLAENPPGYEQYF.

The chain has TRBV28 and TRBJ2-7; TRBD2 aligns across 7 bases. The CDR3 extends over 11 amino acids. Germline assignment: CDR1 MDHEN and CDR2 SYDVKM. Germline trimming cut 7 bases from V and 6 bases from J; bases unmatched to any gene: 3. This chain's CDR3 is CASKGEGEQYF. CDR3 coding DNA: TGTGCCAGCAAAGGGGAGGGCGAGCAGTACTTC.

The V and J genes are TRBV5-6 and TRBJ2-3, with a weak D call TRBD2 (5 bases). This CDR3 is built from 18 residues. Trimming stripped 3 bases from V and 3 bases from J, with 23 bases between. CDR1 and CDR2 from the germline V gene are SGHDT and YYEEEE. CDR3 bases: TGTGCCAGCAGCTCCGACTATCGGGCCCTTTTTTGGACAGATACGCAGTATTTT. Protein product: CASSSDYRALFWTDTQYF.

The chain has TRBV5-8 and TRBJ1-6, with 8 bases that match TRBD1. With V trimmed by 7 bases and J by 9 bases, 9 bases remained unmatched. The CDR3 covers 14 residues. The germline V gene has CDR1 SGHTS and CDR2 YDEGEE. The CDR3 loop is CASPTPTGGSPLHF. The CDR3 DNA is TGTGCCAGCCCTACACCTACAGGGGGTTCACCCCTCCACTTT.

CDR3 in amino acids: CATLTSGSSTGELFF. The DNA for the CDR3 is TGTGCCACGCTGACTAGCGGGAGCTCGACCGGGGAGCTGTTTTTT. The gene calls are TRBV27 and TRBJ2-2; 12 bases match TRBD2. Germline values: CDR1 MNHEY, CDR2 SMNVEV (reference sequence). The V and J ends lost 10 bases and 5 bases, in that order; junction bases with no gene match: 8. This CDR3 has 15 amino acids.

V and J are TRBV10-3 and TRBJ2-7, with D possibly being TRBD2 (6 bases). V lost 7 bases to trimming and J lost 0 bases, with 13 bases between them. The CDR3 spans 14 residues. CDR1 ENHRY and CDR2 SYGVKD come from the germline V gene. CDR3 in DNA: TGTGCCATCATTGTCCGGGAGAGCTCCTACGAGCAGTACTTC. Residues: CAIIVRESSYEQYF.

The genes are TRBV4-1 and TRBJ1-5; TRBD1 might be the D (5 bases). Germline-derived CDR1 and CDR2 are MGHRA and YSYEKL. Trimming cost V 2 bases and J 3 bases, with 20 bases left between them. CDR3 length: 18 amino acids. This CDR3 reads CASSQWGEGRDDNQPQHF. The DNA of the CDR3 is TGCGCCAGCAGCCAATGGGGGGAAGGCAGGGACGACAATCAGCCCCAGCATTTT.

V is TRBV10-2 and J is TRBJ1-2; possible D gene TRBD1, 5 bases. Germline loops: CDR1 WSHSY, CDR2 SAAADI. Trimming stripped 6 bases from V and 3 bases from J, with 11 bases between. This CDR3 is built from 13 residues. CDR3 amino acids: CASSERQYYGYTF. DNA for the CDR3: TGCGCCAGCAGCGAAAGACAGTACTATGGCTACACCTTC.